This entry describes one T cell receptor beta chain. Antigen unknown. The data were obtained in a study of CD8+CD57+ T cells in acquired aplastic anemia. Overall study: Sorting CD4+ and CD8+ cells gave DNA averaging around 3 ug. Study-wide points: Comparison of patients with controls identified about 27 shared CD8+ CDR3 sequences. CD8+ Simpson's diversity did not differ significantly between patients and controls.

TCR beta VDJ and CDR3 profiles were obtained from a genomic DNA template. MiXCR, run by TCRdb on the reads, gives a single entry per CDR3 protein. The table records some 210,000 distinct CDR3 sequences, 61% of them present only once. Germline trimming cut 5 bases from V and 5 bases from J; bases unmatched to any gene: 8. This CDR3 contains 14 residues. CDR1 is MNHEY and CDR2 is SMNVEV in the germline V gene (reference sequence). The V call is TRBV27, the J call TRBJ1-2, with 7 positions matching TRBD1. Sequencing was done on a sample of sorted CD4+, CD8+, or CD8+CD57+ T cells (not recorded which) from PBMCs. The TCR comes from a human donor in good health. CDR3 nucleotides: TGTGCCAGCAGTCCACAAGACAGGGTTTATGGCTACACCTTC. Translation: CASSPQDRVYGYTF.